The present T cell receptor beta chain was sequenced within a study of blood T cell repertoires in COVID-19. Study-wide background: T cells, B-cell-depleted T cells, or PBMCs supplied cDNA or gDNA.

Germline values: CDR1 MNHEY, CDR2 SVGAGI. V was pared by 0 bases and J by 0 bases, with 11 bases between. This CDR3 spans 16 amino acids. Assay: immunoSEQ multiplex PCR; the TCRdb copy retains only in-frame clones and omits some. The sample yields under 95,000 clones, about 70% seen once. The sequenced sample consisted of peripheral blood. This TCR was sampled from a man between 50 and 59 years old with active or convalescent COVID-19. This chain joins TRBV6-5 and TRBJ1-2, with D possibly being TRBD1 (6 bases). Written as DNA, the CDR3 is TGTGCCAGCAGTTACTCGTCGACAGGAGCTAACTATGGCTACACCTTC. Translating it yields CASSYSSTGANYGYTF.